This T cell receptor (beta chain) derives from a study of CD8+ T cells in alopecia areata. General study findings and limits: For baseline CD8+ expansion, any link to response stays uncertain with one nonresponder. The study found tofacitinib significantly decreased scalp clonality and expanded CD8+ clones among the top 100. A large proportion of expanded lesional clones were detected persisting in scalp and blood during tofacitinib.

About this clone: Its antigen is as yet unknown.

Germline CDR1 and CDR2: SGHAT and FQDESV (reference sequence). Trimming took 3 bases from V and 3 from J, leaving 9 bases between them. The CDR3 spans 13 residues. Treatment indicated: oral pan-JAK inhibitor, 5-10 mg twice daily. Once RNA had been extracted, it was reverse transcribed into cDNA to act as the sequencing template. Assay used: immunoSEQ multiplex PCR; TCRdb lists only in-frame clones, some missing. The data show more than 130,000 clones, roughly 80% seen once. The origin of this receptor is a human donor with alopecia areata. The genes are TRBV11-1 and TRBJ2-7, with D possibly being TRBD1 (6 bases). This specimen consisted of CD8+ T cells sorted from blood, obtained at week 4, from a patient treated with tofacitinib. This CDR3 is CASSFGTHYEQYF. Written as DNA, the CDR3 is TGTGCCAGCAGCTTTGGGACACACTACGAGCAGTACTTC.